This record covers a single T cell receptor beta chain. The PCR ran on 60 Vbeta and 13 Jbeta primers. Only in-frame clones appear in the TCRdb table, and some are missing; sequencing was by immunoSEQ multiplex PCR. The table records 130,000 to 150,000 clones, almost 80% of them present only once. Germline V gene sequence: CDR1 SGHAT, CDR2 FQNNGV. The CDR3 is made up of 13 amino acids. With V trimmed by 3 bases and J by 4 bases, 1 base remained unmatched. The sample belongs to a study of cytomegalovirus exposure and HLA in healthy donors. Sequenced material: PBMCs. The gene calls are TRBV11-2 and TRBJ2-5; 8 nucleotides line up with TRBD2. This receptor was identified in a woman between 40 and 50 years old in good health and CMV-seropositive. This CDR3 reads CASSFSGVETQYF. DNA of the CDR3: TGTGCCAGCAGCTTTAGCGGGGTAGAGACCCAGTACTTC.